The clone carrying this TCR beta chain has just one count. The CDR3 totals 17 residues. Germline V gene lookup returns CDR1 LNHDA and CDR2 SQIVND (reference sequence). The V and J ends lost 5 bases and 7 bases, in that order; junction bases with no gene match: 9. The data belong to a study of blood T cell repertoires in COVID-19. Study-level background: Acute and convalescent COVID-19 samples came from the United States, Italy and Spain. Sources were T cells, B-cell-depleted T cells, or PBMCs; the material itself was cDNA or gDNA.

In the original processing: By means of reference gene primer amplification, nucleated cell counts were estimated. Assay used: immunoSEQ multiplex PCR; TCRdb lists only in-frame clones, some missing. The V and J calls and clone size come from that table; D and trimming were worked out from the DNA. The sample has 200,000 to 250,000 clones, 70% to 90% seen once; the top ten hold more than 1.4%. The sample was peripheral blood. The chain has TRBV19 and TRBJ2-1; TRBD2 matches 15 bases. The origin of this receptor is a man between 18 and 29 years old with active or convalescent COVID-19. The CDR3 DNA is TGTGCCAGTAGTCCCATCGGGACTAGCGGGAGGTATAATGAGCAGTTCTTC. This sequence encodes CASSPIGTSGRYNEQFF.